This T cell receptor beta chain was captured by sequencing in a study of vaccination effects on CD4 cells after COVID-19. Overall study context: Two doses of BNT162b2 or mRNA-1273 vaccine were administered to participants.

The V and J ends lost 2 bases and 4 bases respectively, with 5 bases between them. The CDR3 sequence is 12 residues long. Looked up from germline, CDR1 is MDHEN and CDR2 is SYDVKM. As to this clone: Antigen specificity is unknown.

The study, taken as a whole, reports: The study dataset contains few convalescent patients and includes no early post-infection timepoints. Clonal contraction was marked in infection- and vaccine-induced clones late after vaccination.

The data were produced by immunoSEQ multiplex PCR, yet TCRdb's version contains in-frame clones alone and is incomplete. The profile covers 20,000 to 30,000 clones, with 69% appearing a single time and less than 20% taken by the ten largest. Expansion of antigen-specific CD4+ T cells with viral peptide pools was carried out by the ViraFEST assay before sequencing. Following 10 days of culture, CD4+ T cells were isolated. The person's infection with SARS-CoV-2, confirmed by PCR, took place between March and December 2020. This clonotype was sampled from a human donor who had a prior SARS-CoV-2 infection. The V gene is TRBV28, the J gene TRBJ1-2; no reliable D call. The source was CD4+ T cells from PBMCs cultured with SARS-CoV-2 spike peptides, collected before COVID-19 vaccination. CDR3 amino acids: CASSLRLYGYTF. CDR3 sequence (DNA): TGTGCCAGCAGTTTAAGGCTCTATGGCTACACCTTC.